The source of this T cell receptor beta chain is a study of blood T cells in healthy people across ages (dated by TCRdb to between 2015 and 2016). With respect to the entire study: In model experiments, roughly one uniquely barcoded TCR beta cDNA molecule per two T cells was captured by template switching. The study analyzed two additional independent replicas of 1 million unique cDNA reads from the same blood draw for two donors, one aged 18 to 30 and one aged 80 or older. The donors were split into four age groups: young (average 16 years), middle-aged (nearly 40), aged (about 62) and long-lived (approximately 80). To track age-related changes in TCR beta repertoire diversity, the study relied on deep sequencing normalized with unique cDNA molecular identifiers.

Donors were approximately 42 systemically healthy Caucasian individuals from Russia aged roughly 6 to 100 years. Each donor gave ten milliliters of peripheral blood, collected into EDTA-treated Vacutainer tubes. Ficoll-Paque density-gradient centrifugation was used to isolate PBMCs, with at least 6.5 million per sample. Trizol reagent was used to extract total RNA from PBMCs, with at least 5.5 micrograms per sample. The percentages of naive CD45RAhigh/CD27high T cells were determined by flow cytometry on a PBMC aliquot from every donor. The method behind the library was 5' RACE. TCRdb lists the instrument as Illumina HiSeq 2500. A second PCR of roughly 7 to 11 cycles was performed with a sample-barcoded 5' primer and a J-beta primer mix. A template-switch 5' adaptor carrying 12 random nucleotides introduced a unique molecular identifier onto each TCR beta cDNA molecule. Each sample yielded at least 3 million CDR3-containing paired-end reads. First-strand cDNA synthesis was performed from all RNA using the Mint cDNA synthesis kit, with priming by a TRBC-specific oligonucleotide. All cDNA was treated with uracil-DNA glycosylase and then went through a first 18-cycle PCR with the universal primers M1SS and BC2_uni_R. As for the authors' bioinformatics: For normalization, 1 million high-quality reads, each with a distinct molecular identifier, were randomly selected from each sample. Instead of being binned into consensus sequences, reads with shared molecular identifiers were discarded. MiTCR, with a Q25 quality threshold and the strictest error-elimination algorithm, was used for CDR3 identification, clonotype clustering and error correction. A nonparametric unseen species model with Euler transformation was used to estimate a lower bound on total TCR beta diversity. The public reads were run again by TCRdb, first through fastp at Q25 and then through MiXCR, and only productive beta chains were kept. Merged by CDR3 protein, the rows form single entries marked with the most common genes and DNA. The V and J calls here are based on TCRdb, not the publication. A total of 900,000 to 950,000 distinct CDR3 sequences appear in this sample, 29% of them only once. The leading ten clones occupy approximately 10% of the sample.

This clonotype has at least ten counts. It has no known antigen specificity. No much larger clonotype is one base removed from it; base qualities were not supplied. General study outcomes and caveats: The percentage of naive T cells measured by flow cytometry correlated strongly with observed TCR beta diversity. Observed TCR beta diversity per million T cells fell roughly linearly with age, and a significant reduction was already apparent by age approximately 40. Bulk unsorted PBMC profiling prevented conclusive comparison of naive and antigen-experienced compartments. Estimates of total diversity based on one million sequenced T cells were regarded as lower bounds and as underestimates. Compared with the aged group, more naive CD4+ T cells, fewer expanded clones and increased TCR diversity were shown by the long-lived group, suggesting age selection. Because the CMV infection status of the donors was unknown, age-related changes in expanded clonotypes may potentially have been confounded.

These data were also reused for a study on T cells of mothers and their children. That second publication adds: The donors were nine systemically healthy Caucasian individuals, made up of three mothers and their six children. cDNA synthesis used all of the extracted RNA, with roughly 1.5 ug of RNA in each 15 ul reaction. In the second PCR, sample barcodes and 2-4 random nucleotides were introduced via the M1S primer. Over 9.5 million TCR beta CDR3 reads were obtained for each mother, and approximately 3 million reads were obtained for each child. In both related and unrelated pairs, thymic selection shapes the output of TCR recombination in a similar way, with inherited differences having only a minor effect. Normalized repertoire overlap in related mother-child pairs was always slightly higher than in unrelated mother-child pairs, but the difference was never significant. Persistent microchimeric T cell clones were not detected, at a sensitivity of roughly 100 clones per million clonotypes. The study used deep NGS to compare TCR beta repertoires of mothers and children, seeking features distinguishing related mother-child pairs from unrelated individuals. The mean age was 40 +/- 4 years for the mothers and about 10 +/- 4 years for the children. Libraries were sequenced on Illumina HiSeq 2000 with 100+100 nt paired-end reads after adapter ligation with NEBNext reagents. To prevent cross-contamination, the mother and child libraries were prepared one month apart and sequenced in separate runs. Between roughly 450,000 and 2,200,000 distinct TCR beta clonotypes were identified per donor. Naive TCR beta clonotypes were estimated from low-frequency clonotypes matched to each donor's FACS-determined naive share, without sorting.

The source material was blood. The clonotype was recovered from a woman aged 40-49 years in good health.

The DNA reads as follows: TGTGCCAGCAGCAGGGGGTTCTTAGACAATGAGCAGTTCTTC. The translation is CASSRGFLDNEQFF. In this chain, TRBV7-3 is recombined with TRBJ2-1; TRBD1 could be the D gene, as 6 bases match. The CDR3 runs 14 residues from the cysteine to the phenylalanine. The entry retains the CDR3 DNA only, 42 bases that are in frame from base 1. Per the germline V gene, SGHTA is the CDR1 and FQGTGA is the CDR2. At the junction V is shortened by 5 bases and J by 5 bases, with 13 bases in between.